A selection of T cell receptor beta chains follows, all from one sample in a study of blood T cell repertoires in COVID-19. TCRdb's table, derived via immunoSEQ multiplex PCR, lists solely in-frame clones and lacks some. In the table there are about 210,000 clones, roughly 85% of which are singletons. What was sequenced was peripheral blood. Receptor source: a man aged 45-65 years with COVID-19, enrolled during active disease. Each CDR3 is given with its conserved first and last residue. The D gene is left open where the match is weak. Only part of the rows carry a size: once, few, many, or a class if the clone is expanded.

j_call d_call cdr3_length clone_size v_call cdr3_aa cdr3_nt
TRBJ1-5 NA 14 NA TRBV6-5 CATTGLESNQPQHF TGTGCCACCACAGGGTTGGAGAGCAATCAGCCCCAGCATTTT
TRBJ2-6 NA 17 NA TRBV5-4 CASSYLGTSSGANVLTF TGTGCCAGCAGCTACCTCGGGACATCGTCTGGGGCCAACGTCCTGACTTTC
TRBJ2-7 NA 13 NA TRBV20-1 CSASSIGTEGQYF TGCAGTGCTAGTTCCATCGGGACTGAAGGGCAGTACTTC
TRBJ1-5 TRBD1 15 NA TRBV7-8 CASSKGQGSNQPQHF TGTGCCAGCAGCAAGGGACAGGGTAGCAATCAGCCCCAGCATTTT
TRBJ2-3 NA 14 NA TRBV11-2 CASSLDALVDTQYF TGTGCCAGCAGCTTAGATGCTCTAGTAGATACGCAGTATTTT
TRBJ2-3 NA 11 NA TRBV7-9 CASTPRDTQYF TGTGCCAGCACCCCCAGGGATACGCAGTATTTT
TRBJ2-7 NA 15 once TRBV10-3 CAISSRSRSSYEQYF TGTGCCATCAGTTCCCGAAGCAGGTCGTCCTACGAGCAGTACTTC
TRBJ1-1 NA 14 NA TRBV7-2 CASSLEGAGLEAFF TGTGCCAGCAGCTTAGAAGGTGCGGGTCTCGAAGCTTTCTTT
TRBJ2-1 TRBD2 16 NA TRBV7-2 CASSPLGGGGGNEQFF TGTGCCAGCAGCCCCCTGGGGGGCGGGGGGGGAAATGAGCAGTTCTTC
TRBJ2-1 TRBD2 15 NA TRBV18 CASSLTSGGYNEQFF TGTGCCAGCTCACTTACTAGCGGGGGATACAATGAGCAGTTCTTC
TRBJ1-3 NA 18 NA TRBV4-1 CASSPSSQQGLPGNTIYF TGCGCCAGCAGCCCATCTAGTCAACAGGGCCTGCCTGGAAACACCATATATTTT
TRBJ1-2 TRBD1 14 NA TRBV19 CASIAQGPPYGYTF TGTGCCAGTATTGCACAGGGGCCCCCCTATGGCTACACCTTC
TRBJ1-5 TRBD1 14 NA TRBV7-9 CASSDGQGNQPQHF TGTGCCAGCAGCGACGGACAGGGAAATCAGCCCCAGCATTTT
TRBJ1-1 NA 14 NA TRBV7-3 CASSVGASVTEAFF TGTGCCAGCAGCGTGGGGGCCTCGGTCACTGAAGCTTTCTTT
TRBJ2-7 NA 13 NA TRBV7-2 CASSLKPGAKQYF TGTGCCAGCAGCTTAAAGCCAGGGGCCAAGCAGTACTTC